This TCR beta chain was recovered during a study of blood T cell repertoires in COVID-19 (dated by TCRdb to the early 2020s). Regarding the study in general: The collaborator samples originated in the United States, Italy and Spain and spanned the acute and convalescent phases of COVID-19. The prospective study material was composed of cDNA or gDNA derived from T cells, B-cell-depleted T cells, or PBMCs. The dataset comprised deeply sampled blood TCRbeta repertoires from subjects exposed to, actively infected with, or recovered from COVID-19. The repertoires were released in a freely available public database meant as a resource for research on the immune response to SARS-CoV-2. Samples were obtained from the ongoing ImmuneRACE study (first 160 participants) and from 1,200 or so subjects provided by 6 global collaborators. The sample metadata nearly always contained a de-identified subject ID, COVID-19 status, age in years and sex. HLA class I and class II types, where available, came from metadata supplied by the sample provider rather than from assay-based typing. What the research found in general, with its limitations: The quantity of clinical and demographic metadata differed by source and by participant and was supplied without curation.

Comments on this clone: Its binding antigen is unknown. Per-base qualities were not stored, and no clone one base away is much larger.

The collaborating institutions used their own protocols to collect whole blood in K2EDTA tubes. Collaborator samples were shipped for TCRbeta analysis as frozen whole blood, isolated PBMCs, or DNA extracted from either sample type. Looking up the germline V gene (reference sequence) yields CDR1 SGHAT and CDR2 FQDESV. Taken from cysteine to phenylalanine, the CDR3 has 14 residues. Only the CDR3 DNA stays, 42 bases, in frame from base 1. V lost 4 bases and J lost 7 bases, and the count of bases not matched to a germline gene is 7. TCRbeta CDR3 regions were amplified from genomic DNA by means of the immunoSEQ Assay, a bias-controlled multiplex PCR. The paper's data handling went like this. Within the assay, amplification of reference gene primers was used to estimate how many nucleated cells each sample contained. To quantify the absolute abundance of each unique TCRbeta CDR3 rearrangement, sequence reads were collapsed and filtered. Productive Simpson clonality was computed per sample as the square root of Simpson's diversity index over productive rearrangements. TCRdb stores this immuneACCESS table with in-frame sequences only. Part of the clones is absent; in the studies checked, under half of the shortfall reflects unresolved V genes, and no reason is known for the rest. V, J and clone size are taken as reported in that table, and D and trimming were inferred from the DNA itself. In this sample the table shows more than 95,000 clones, approximately 86% of which occur a single time. Under 15% of the sample is taken by the ten largest.

The receptor comes from a woman aged 55-75 years in a cohort sampled during active or convalescent COVID-19. Sequencing was done on a sample of peripheral blood. The rearranged chain carries TRBV11-1 and TRBJ2-7, and 10 junction bases match TRBD1. In nucleotide form, the sequence is TGTGCCAGCAGCTCCCGGGACAGGGGCCGGGAGCAGTACTTC. Translated, it reads CASSSRDRGREQYF.